This paragraph covers one T cell receptor beta chain sequence. This sample was taken from a study of blood T cell repertoires in COVID-19. Study overall: Nucleic acid was either cDNA or gDNA, and it came from T cells, B-cell-depleted T cells, or PBMCs.

This table comes from immunoSEQ multiplex PCR, and its TCRdb copy is limited to in-frame clones, with some not included. The sample has over 110,000 clones, 65% to 80% seen once. The source material was peripheral blood. This TCR derives from a man of 80 years or more with acute or convalescent COVID-19.

Written as DNA, the CDR3 is TGTGCCAGCAGTTACTCGCGCCAGGGTGGAACTGAAGCTTTCTTT. This translates into CASSYSRQGGTEAFF. The V and J genes are TRBV6-2 or TRBV6-3 and TRBJ1-1; a weak D match, TRBD1 (5 bases). Trimming removed 0 bases from V and 5 bases from J, with 13 bases in between. The CDR3 is made up of 15 amino acids. CDR1 is MNHEY, CDR2 SVGEGT, per germline.